One sample yielded the 21 T cell receptor beta chains listed below, sequenced in a study of OX40 agonist ivuxolimab in advanced cancers. Libraries were prepared by immunoSEQ multiplex PCR; TCRdb keeps only in-frame clonotypes and omits some of them. Of roughly 24,000 clones in the sample, approximately 89% were seen once. The material was CD4+ or CD8+ T cells sorted from blood, obtained in a trial of the OX40 agonist ivuxolimab. These receptors were collected from an adult with an advanced solid tumor such as melanoma, head and neck, liver or kidney cancer.

V is TRBV28 and J is TRBJ1-3; D is undetermined. Germline values: CDR1 MDHEN, CDR2 SYDVKM. Trimming took off 7 bases at V and 1 base at J, with 11 bases between the two ends. The CDR3 covers 14 residues. The CDR3 DNA is TGTGCCAGCACATTGGGAGGATCTGGAAACACCATATATTTT. It codes for CASTLGGSGNTIYF. The whole variable domain, filled in from reference TRBV28 and TRBJ1-3, reads DVKVTQSSRYLVKRTGEKVFLECVQDMDHENMFWYRQDPGLGLRLIYFSYDVKMKEKGDIPEGYSVSREKKERFSLILESASTNQTSMYLCASTLGGSGNTIYFGEGSWLTVV.

This clone was detected only a few times. The CDR3 sequence: CASSPTGFRTEAFF. The CDR3 nucleotides read TGCGCCAGCAGCCCGACAGGTTTTCGAACTGAAGCTTTCTTT. The V and J genes are TRBV5-1 and TRBJ1-1; a possible D gene is TRBD1 (6 bases). V dropped 4 bases and J dropped 5 bases, with 15 bases sitting between them. The CDR3 is made up of 14 amino acids. Germline CDR1 SGHRS, CDR2 YFSETQ.

The DNA for the CDR3 is TGCGCCAGCAGCTCCACACAGGGCGAGCAAGAGACCCAGTACTTC. It is translated as CASSSTQGEQETQYF. This chain connects TRBV4-1 to TRBJ2-5; tentatively, D is TRBD1 (6 bases). Germline lookup yields CDR1 MGHRA and CDR2 YSYEKL. The CDR3 contains 15 residues. V dropped 5 bases and J dropped 2 bases, with 15 bases sitting between them.

The gene calls are TRBV6-5 and TRBJ2-7, with D perhaps being TRBD1 or TRBD2 (5 bases each). From germline, CDR1 is MNHEY and CDR2 SVGAGI. The ends were cut back, 0 bases at V and 3 bases at J, with 12 bases in the middle. CDR3 size: 15 residues. For the CDR3, the DNA is TGTGCCAGCAGTTACTCGAGGGGTCTTCTCTACGAGCAGTACTTC. It encodes CASSYSRGLLYEQYF.

This chain uses TRBV29-1 with TRBJ1-4; D is possibly TRBD1 (6 bases). Germline-derived CDR1 and CDR2 are SQVTM and ANQGSEA. V lost 0 bases and J lost 7, with 15 bases in between. This CDR3 spans 15 amino acids. The CDR3 nucleotides read TGCAGCGTTGAAGATAGCGGGGGGCTCAGTGAAAAACTGTTTTTT. This sequence encodes CSVEDSGGLSEKLFF.

This clone was found once. This chain uses TRBV28 with TRBJ2-1, with 10 bases aligning to TRBD2. The length of the CDR3 is 17 residues. The germline V gene has CDR1 MDHEN and CDR2 SYDVKM. V lost 6 bases and J lost 0; bases outside the gene matches: 8. Here the CDR3 DNA reads TGTGCCAGCAGCTTAGCGGGAGGCCCCAGCTCCTACAATGAGCAGTTCTTC. The encoded protein is CASSLAGGPSSYNEQFF. Full variable domain (missing parts from reference TRBV28 and TRBJ2-1): DVKVTQSSRYLVKRTGEKVFLECVQDMDHENMFWYRQDPGLGLRLIYFSYDVKMKEKGDIPEGYSVSREKKERFSLILESASTNQTSMYLCASSLAGGPSSYNEQFFGPGTRLTVL.

The chain employs TRBV11-2 and TRBJ2-1; 12 bases fit TRBD2. Germline V gives CDR1 SGHAT, CDR2 FQNNGV. The CDR3 has 18 residues. V dropped 1 base and J dropped 6; count of bases not matched to a gene: 10. The CDR3 loop reads CASSLVASGRANPNEQFF. The CDR3 DNA follows: TGTGCCAGCAGCTTAGTGGCTAGCGGGAGGGCCAACCCCAATGAGCAGTTCTTC.

In this sample, this clone turned up once. This sequence joins TRBV9 and TRBJ2-1, with D uncertain. Per the germline V gene, CDR1 is SGDLS and CDR2 is YYNGEE. V was clipped by 3 bases and J by 8 bases, with 12 bases between them. The length of the CDR3 is 13 residues. The CDR3 sequence: CASSAGPSYEQFF. The CDR3 bases are TGTGCCAGCAGCGCCGGACCCTCATATGAGCAGTTCTTC.

V and J are TRBV11-2 and TRBJ2-7; D unresolved. V dropped 5 bases and J dropped 3 bases, with 5 bases sitting between them. CDR1 is SGHAT and CDR2 is FQNNGV in the germline V gene. The CDR3 loop spans 11 amino acids. The CDR3 DNA reads as TGTGCCAGCAGCACTATCTACGAGCAGTACTTC. It specifies CASSTIYEQYF.

This sequence joins TRBV7-2 and TRBJ2-1; D perhaps matches TRBD2 (6 bases). Looked up from germline, CDR1 is SGHTA and CDR2 is FQGNSA. Deletions cut 1 base from V and 15 bases from J, with 10 bases between. The CDR3 covers 11 residues. The chain's CDR3 is CASSLGGTLFF. CDR3 nucleotide sequence: TGTGCCAGCAGCTTAGGCGGGACTCTGTTCTTC.

V usage is TRBV4-1 and J usage is TRBJ1-1; D gene ambiguous. CDR1 and CDR2 (germline): MGHRA, YSYEKL. The CDR3 runs to 13 residues. The V gene lost 4 bases and the J gene lost 0 bases, with 6 bases spanning the gap. In DNA form, the CDR3 reads TGCGCCAGCAGCCTAGCGTTGAACACTGAAGCTTTCTTT. Translated, it gives CASSLALNTEAFF.

The chain carries TRBV27 and TRBJ2-1, with 14 positions matching TRBD2. Germline V gene lookup returns CDR1 MNHEY and CDR2 SMNVEV (reference sequence). This CDR3 spans 14 amino acids. V shed 7 bases and J 8 bases; nucleotides not matched to a gene: 4. CDR3 sequence: CASMTSGGADEQFF. As DNA, the CDR3 is TGTGCCAGCATGACTAGCGGGGGGGCCGATGAGCAGTTCTTC.

This clone was observed a few times. V and J are TRBV7-2 and TRBJ2-1; TRBD1 matches at 8 bases. The V segment lost 7 bases and the J segment 7 bases; nucleotides outside the gene matches: 12. From germline, CDR1 is SGHTA and CDR2 FQGNSA. This CDR3 is built from 15 residues. CDR3 region: CASTPPGQGWNEQFF. The CDR3 nucleotides read TGTGCCAGCACCCCCCCCGGACAGGGTTGGAATGAGCAGTTCTTC.

J is TRBJ2-2 and V is TRBV19; D gene ambiguous. The germline V gene encodes CDR1 LNHDA and CDR2 SQIVND (reference sequence). The CDR3 sequence is 12 residues long. V lost 11 bases to trimming and J lost 1 base, with 8 bases between them. The CDR3 spells CACIQNTGELFF. In DNA, the CDR3 is TGTGCCTGCATACAGAACACCGGGGAGCTGTTTTTT.

The V call is TRBV5-6, the J call TRBJ2-2; 9 positions agree with TRBD1. CDR1 SGHDT and CDR2 YYEEEE come from the germline V gene. V trimming: 4 bases; J trimming: 3 bases; junction bases outside the gene matches: 7. CDR3 length equals 16 residues. CDR3 coding DNA: TGTGCCAGCAGCGACTGGACAGGGGTTGACACCGGGGAGCTGTTTTTT. It encodes CASSDWTGVDTGELFF.

The V call is TRBV7-6, the J call TRBJ2-1; perhaps D is TRBD1 or TRBD2 (5 bases each). The ends were cut back, 1 base at V and 9 bases at J, with 7 bases in the middle. In germline, CDR1 is SGHVS, CDR2 FNYEAQ. This CDR3 has 12 amino acids. For the CDR3, the DNA is TGTGCCAGCAGCTTAGGGGGGATTGAGCAGTTCTTC. This encodes CASSLGGIEQFF. Filled out from reference TRBV7-6 and TRBJ2-1, the complete variable domain reads GAGVSQSPRYKVTKRGQDVALRCDPISGHVSLYWYRQALGQGPEFLTYFNYEAQQDKSGLPNDRFSAERPEGSISTLTIQRTEQRDSAMYRCASSLGGIEQFFGPGTRLTVL.

This sequence joins TRBV2 and TRBJ2-5, with TRBD1 identical over 11 bases. Trimming cost V 2 bases and J 8 bases; bases outside gene matches: 4. Germline CDR1 SNHLY, CDR2 FYNNEI. The CDR3 sequence is 14 residues long. Written as DNA, the CDR3 is TGTGCCAGCAGTGAACGGACAGGGGGCGATACCCAGTACTTC. As protein: CASSERTGGDTQYF.

The V call is TRBV7-9, the J call TRBJ2-5, with D unclear. The CDR3 contains 14 residues. V was clipped by 4 bases and J by 5 bases, with 14 bases between them. CDR1 is SEHNR and CDR2 is FQNEAQ in the germline V gene (reference sequence). The CDR3 reads CASSWADGRETQYF. DNA for the CDR3: TGTGCCAGCAGCTGGGCCGATGGTCGGGAGACCCAGTACTTC.

The rearrangement uses TRBV9 and TRBJ1-1; D uncertain. V was trimmed by 0 bases and J by 3 bases, leaving 9 bases between them. The CDR3 loop spans 14 amino acids. Germline CDR1 reads SGDLS; CDR2 reads YYNGEE. CDR3 coding DNA: TGTGCCAGCAGCGTAGGGGGAGACTACACTGAAGCTTTCTTT. Its protein is CASSVGGDYTEAFF.

The table lists this clone with a few counts. V gene TRBV14 combines with J gene TRBJ1-6; TRBD1 is a possible D gene (5 bases). The CDR3 runs to 14 residues. V was trimmed by 8 bases and J by 4 bases, leaving 12 bases between them. Germline CDR1 SGHDN, CDR2 FVKESK. CDR3 amino acids: CASALGLYNSPLHF. In DNA, the CDR3 is TGTGCCAGCGCCCTGGGACTGTATAATTCACCCCTCCACTTT. Together with reference TRBV14 and TRBJ1-6, the CDR3 gives the full variable domain: EAGVTQFPSHSVIEKGQTVTLRCDPISGHDNLYWYRRVMGKEIKFLLHFVKESKQDESGMPNNRFLAERTGGTYSTLKVQPAELEDSGVYFCASALGLYNSPLHFGNGTRLTVT.

The chain couples TRBV19 to TRBJ1-1; 7 bases map to TRBD1. The V segment lost 7 bases and the J segment 2 bases; nucleotides outside the gene matches: 10. Germline lookup yields CDR1 LNHDA and CDR2 SQIVND (reference sequence). The CDR3 loop spans 15 amino acids. The CDR3 DNA reads TGTGCCAGTAAGATGGGACAGTTCCTCAACACTGAAGCTTTCTTT. Translation: CASKMGQFLNTEAFF.